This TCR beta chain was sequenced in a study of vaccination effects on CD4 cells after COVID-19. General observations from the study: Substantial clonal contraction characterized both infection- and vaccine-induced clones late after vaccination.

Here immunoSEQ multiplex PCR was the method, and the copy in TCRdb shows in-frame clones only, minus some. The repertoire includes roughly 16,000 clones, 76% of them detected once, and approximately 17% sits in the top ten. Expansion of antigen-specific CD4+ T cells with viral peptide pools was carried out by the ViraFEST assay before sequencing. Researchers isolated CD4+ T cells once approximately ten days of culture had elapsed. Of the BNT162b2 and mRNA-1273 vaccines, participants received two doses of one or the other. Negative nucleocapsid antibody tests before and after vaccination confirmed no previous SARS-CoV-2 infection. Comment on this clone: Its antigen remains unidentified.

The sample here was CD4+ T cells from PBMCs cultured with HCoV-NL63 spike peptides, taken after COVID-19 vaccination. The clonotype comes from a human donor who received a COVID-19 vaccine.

CDR3 loop: CASSEHQQETQYF. The DNA for the CDR3 is TGTGCCAGCAGTGAACACCAGCAAGAGACCCAGTACTTC. This chain connects TRBV6-1 to TRBJ2-5; D is unclear. The CDR3 extends over 13 amino acids. Germline V CDR1 and CDR2: MNHNS, SASEGT. V lost 2 bases to trimming and J lost 2 bases, with 6 bases between them.